A selection of T cell receptor beta chains follows, all from one sample in a study of graft-versus-host responses after intestinal transplantation. The repertoire was sequenced with immunoSEQ multiplex PCR; TCRdb's copy has only in-frame clones and lacks some. Altogether approximately 100,000 clones are present, under 95% being singletons, with the ten largest covering approximately 1%. No antigen has been identified for these receptors. Material: unstimulated CD8+ T cells sorted from spleen or lymph node cells, obtained before intestinal transplant. These receptors were obtained from a human donor who received an intestinal transplant. Each CDR3 is given with its conserved first and last residue. D genes are given only for firm matches. Only some rows state a clone size, as once, few, many or a class for expanded clones.

>TRBJ2-7|NA|TRBV30|once
CAWSVGGTYEQYF
TGTGCCTGGAGTGTAGGGGGGACCTACGAGCAGTACTTC
>TRBJ2-1|NA|TRBV9|NA
CASSVGLASNEQFF
TGTGCCAGCAGCGTAGGTCTAGCGTCCAATGAGCAGTTCTTC
>TRBJ2-7|TRBD2|TRBV27|NA
CASGLAGDSYEQYF
TGTGCCAGCGGACTAGCGGGGGACTCCTACGAGCAGTACTTC
>TRBJ1-3|NA|TRBV14|once
CASNVGNTIYF
TGTGCCAGCAACGTCGGAAACACCATATATTTT
>TRBJ1-2|NA|TRBV13|NA
CASSLGAAGHGYTF
TGTGCCAGCAGCTTAGGGGCCGCGGGGCATGGCTACACCTTC
>TRBJ2-5|NA|TRBV5-5|NA
CASSYLGPQETQYF
TGTGCCAGCAGCTACCTGGGCCCCCAGGAGACCCAGTACTTC
>TRBJ2-7|NA|TRBV9|NA
CASSVEGGDYEQYF
TGTGCCAGCAGCGTAGAGGGGGGGGACTACGAGCAGTACTTC
>TRBJ2-1|TRBD1|TRBV5-5|NA
CASSSPGTGWYNEQFF
TGTGCCAGCAGCTCGCCCGGGACAGGTTGGTACAATGAGCAGTTCTTC
>TRBJ2-7|TRBD1|TRBV7-9|NA
CASSSPGTAYEQYF
TGTGCCAGCAGCTCCCCCGGGACAGCCTACGAGCAGTACTTC
>TRBJ2-7|NA|TRBV27|NA
CASSFNRDSYEQYF
TGTGCCAGCAGTTTCAACAGAGACTCCTACGAGCAGTACTTC
>TRBJ2-3|NA|TRBV13|NA
CASSTFGGDPDTQYF
TGTGCCAGCAGCACATTCGGCGGGGACCCAGATACGCAGTATTTT
>TRBJ2-1|TRBD1|TRBV4-1|few
CASSHRDRGYSDEQFF
TGCGCCAGCAGCCACCGAGACAGGGGGTATAGTGATGAGCAGTTCTTC
>TRBJ2-1|NA|TRBV5-8|NA
CASSLPGLPQYNEQFF
TGTGCCAGCAGCTTACCGGGACTTCCCCAGTACAATGAGCAGTTCTTC
>TRBJ1-5|NA|TRBV27|once
CASSFRVGEQPQHF
TGTGCCAGCAGTTTTAGGGTGGGGGAACAGCCCCAGCATTTT
>TRBJ2-7|NA|TRBV4-1|once
CASSQEGGVSYEQYF
TGCGCCAGCAGCCAAGAGGGGGGCGTCTCCTACGAGCAGTACTTC
>TRBJ1-5|TRBD1|TRBV6-4|NA
CASSLTPGQGGQPQHF
TGTGCCAGCAGTCTCACCCCGGGACAGGGGGGTCAGCCCCAGCATTTT
>TRBJ2-1|NA|TRBV7-9|NA
CASSALGIQFF
TGTGCCAGCAGCGCTTTGGGGATCCAGTTCTTC
>TRBJ1-5|TRBD1|TRBV30|NA
CAWSGVTGTQHF
TGTGCCTGGAGTGGGGTGACAGGGACCCAGCATTTT
>TRBJ2-7|TRBD2|TRBV5-1|NA
CASSLAAGGTYEQYF
TGCGCCAGCAGCTTGGCTGCGGGGGGCACCTACGAGCAGTACTTC
>TRBJ2-3|NA|TRBV7-9|NA
CASSSADTQYF
TGTGCCAGCAGCTCGGCAGATACGCAGTATTTT
>TRBJ1-3|NA|TRBV9|once
CASSNGDGGVIGNTIYF
TGTGCCAGCAGCAACGGAGACGGAGGAGTAATTGGAAACACCATATATTTT
>TRBJ1-1|NA|TRBV29-1|NA
CSAKQGATNTEAFF
TGCAGCGCTAAACAGGGCGCGACCAACACTGAAGCTTTCTTT
>TRBJ2-5|NA|TRBV27|NA
CASSLGLQETQYF
TGTGCCAGCAGCCTAGGGCTCCAAGAGACCCAGTACTTC
>TRBJ1-1|NA|TRBV14|NA
CASRAGRNTEAFF
TGTGCCAGCAGAGCCGGAAGGAACACTGAAGCTTTCTTT